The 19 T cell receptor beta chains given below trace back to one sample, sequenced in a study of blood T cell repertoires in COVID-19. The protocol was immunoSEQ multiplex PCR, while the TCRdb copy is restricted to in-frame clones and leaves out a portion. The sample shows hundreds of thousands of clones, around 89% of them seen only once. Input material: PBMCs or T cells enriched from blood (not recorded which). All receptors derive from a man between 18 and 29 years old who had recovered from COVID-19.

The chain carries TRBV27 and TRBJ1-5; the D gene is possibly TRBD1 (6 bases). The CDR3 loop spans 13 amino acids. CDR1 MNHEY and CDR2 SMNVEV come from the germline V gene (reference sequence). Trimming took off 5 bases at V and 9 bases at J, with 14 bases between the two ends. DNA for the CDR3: TGTGCCAGCAGTGCAGGGGCGGGTTCGCCCCAGCATTTT. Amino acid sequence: CASSAGAGSPQHF.

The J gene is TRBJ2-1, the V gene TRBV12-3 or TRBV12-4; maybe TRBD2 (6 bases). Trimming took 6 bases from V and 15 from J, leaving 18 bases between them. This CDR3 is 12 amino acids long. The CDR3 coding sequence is TGTGCCAGCAGCCCCCAGGAGGGCCAGCCGTTCTTC. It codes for CASSPQEGQPFF.

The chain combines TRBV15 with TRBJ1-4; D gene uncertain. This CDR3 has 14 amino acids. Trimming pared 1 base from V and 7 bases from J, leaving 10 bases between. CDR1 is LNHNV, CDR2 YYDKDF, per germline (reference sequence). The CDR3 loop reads CATSRGVSGEKLFF. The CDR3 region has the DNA TGTGCCACCAGCAGAGGTGTTTCGGGTGAAAAACTGTTTTTT.

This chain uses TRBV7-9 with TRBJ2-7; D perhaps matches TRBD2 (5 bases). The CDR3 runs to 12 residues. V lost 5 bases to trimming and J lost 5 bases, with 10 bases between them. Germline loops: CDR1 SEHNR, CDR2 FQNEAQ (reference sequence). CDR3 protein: CASSPPGDEQYF. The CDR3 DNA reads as TGTGCCAGCAGCCCCCCCGGGGACGAGCAGTACTTC.

CDR3 nucleotide sequence: TGTGCCAGCTCACCGACCGAGCGGACTTGGGGCACAGATACGCAGTATTTT. Translating it yields CASSPTERTWGTDTQYF. The chain combines TRBV18 with TRBJ2-3, with a possible D match to TRBD2 (5 bases). The CDR3 loop spans 17 amino acids. Trimming shortened V by 3 bases and J by 1 base, and 17 bases separated the two germline ends. Germline CDR1 and CDR2: KGHSH and LQKENI.

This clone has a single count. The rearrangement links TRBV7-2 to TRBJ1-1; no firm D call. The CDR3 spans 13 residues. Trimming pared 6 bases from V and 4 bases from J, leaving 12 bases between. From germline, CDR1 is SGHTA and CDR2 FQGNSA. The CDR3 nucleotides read TGTGCCAGCAGTTCACAAGGGAGCACTGAAGCTTTCTTT. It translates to CASSSQGSTEAFF.

For the CDR3, the DNA is TGTGCCAGCAGCTTAAGGTCCGGGTTCGGGACAGAGCCGGGAAACACCATATATTTT. It yields the protein CASSLRSGFGTEPGNTIYF. The chain has TRBV7-9 and TRBJ1-3, with 7 bases matching TRBD1. The germline CDR1 and CDR2 sequences are SEHNR and FQNEAQ (reference sequence). The V and J ends lost 2 bases and 4 bases, in that order; junction bases with no gene match: 17. The CDR3 contains 19 residues.

CDR3 in DNA: TGTGCCAGCAGCCAGGGACAGGGAGGTGAAGCTTTCTTT. It translates to CASSQGQGGEAFF. The rearrangement links TRBV3-1 (or the pseudogene TRBV3-2) to TRBJ1-1; 9 bases are a match to TRBD1. Trimming cost V 3 bases and J 7 bases; bases outside gene matches: 3. The CDR3 is 13 residues long. The germline V gene has CDR1 LGHDT and CDR2 YNNKEL (reference sequence).

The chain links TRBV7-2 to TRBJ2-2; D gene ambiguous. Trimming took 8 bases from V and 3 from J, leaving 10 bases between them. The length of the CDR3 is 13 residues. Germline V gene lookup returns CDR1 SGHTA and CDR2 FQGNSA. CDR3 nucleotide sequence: TGTGCCAGCTCCTCTAGGCACACCGGGGAGCTGTTTTTT. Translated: CASSSRHTGELFF.

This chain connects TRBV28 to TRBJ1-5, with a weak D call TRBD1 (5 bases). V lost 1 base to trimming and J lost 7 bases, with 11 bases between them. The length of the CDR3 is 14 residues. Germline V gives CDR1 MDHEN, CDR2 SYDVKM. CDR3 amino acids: CASSLYRGTQPQHF. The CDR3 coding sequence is TGTGCCAGCAGTTTATACCGGGGGACGCAGCCCCAGCATTTT.

CDR3 sequence reads: CASSPGHGQGATGELFF. CDR3 nucleotides: TGTGCCAGTAGTCCGGGGCACGGACAGGGGGCGACCGGGGAGCTGTTTTTT. The gene calls are TRBV19 and TRBJ2-2; 11 nucleotides agree with TRBD1. The CDR3 runs to 17 residues. V dropped 5 bases and J dropped 5; count of bases not matched to a gene: 10. CDR1 LNHDA and CDR2 SQIVND come from the germline V gene (reference sequence).

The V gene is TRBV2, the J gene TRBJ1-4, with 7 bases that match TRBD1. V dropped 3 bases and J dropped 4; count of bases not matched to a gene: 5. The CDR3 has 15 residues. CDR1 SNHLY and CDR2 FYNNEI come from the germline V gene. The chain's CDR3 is CASSDPGTVNEKLFF. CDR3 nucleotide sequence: TGTGCCAGCAGTGACCCCGGGACAGTTAATGAAAAACTGTTTTTT.

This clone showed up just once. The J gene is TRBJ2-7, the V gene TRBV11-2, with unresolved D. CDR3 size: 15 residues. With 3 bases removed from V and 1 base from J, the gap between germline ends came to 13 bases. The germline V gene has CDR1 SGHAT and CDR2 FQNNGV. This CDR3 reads CASSFIAVTSYEQYF. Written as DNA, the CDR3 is TGTGCCAGCAGCTTCATCGCAGTTACATCCTACGAGCAGTACTTC.

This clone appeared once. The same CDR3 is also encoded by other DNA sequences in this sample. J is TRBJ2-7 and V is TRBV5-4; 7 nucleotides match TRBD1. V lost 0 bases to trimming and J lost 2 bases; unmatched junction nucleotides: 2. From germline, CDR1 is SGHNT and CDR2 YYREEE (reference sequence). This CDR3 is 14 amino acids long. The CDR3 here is CASSLGQGAYEQYF. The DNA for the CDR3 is TGTGCCAGCAGCTTGGGCCAGGGGGCCTACGAGCAGTACTTC.

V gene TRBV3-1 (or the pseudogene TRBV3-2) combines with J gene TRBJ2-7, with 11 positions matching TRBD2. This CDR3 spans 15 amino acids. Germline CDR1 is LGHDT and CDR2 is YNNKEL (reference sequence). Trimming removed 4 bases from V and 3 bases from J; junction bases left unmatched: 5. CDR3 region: CASSLGTSGIYEQYF. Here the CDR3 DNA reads TGTGCCAGCAGCCTCGGGACTAGCGGAATCTACGAGCAGTACTTC.

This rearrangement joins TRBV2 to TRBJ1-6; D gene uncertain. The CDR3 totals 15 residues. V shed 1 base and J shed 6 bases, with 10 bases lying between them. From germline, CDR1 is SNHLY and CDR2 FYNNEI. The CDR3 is CASSEGPGINSPLHF. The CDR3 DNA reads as TGTGCCAGCAGTGAAGGCCCAGGAATTAATTCACCCCTCCACTTT.

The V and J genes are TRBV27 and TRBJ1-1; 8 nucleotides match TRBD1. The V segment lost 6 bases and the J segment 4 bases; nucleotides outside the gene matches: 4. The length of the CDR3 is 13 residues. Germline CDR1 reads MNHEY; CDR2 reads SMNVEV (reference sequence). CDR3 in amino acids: CASRDREFTEAFF. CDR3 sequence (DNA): TGTGCCAGCAGGGACAGGGAGTTCACTGAAGCTTTCTTT.

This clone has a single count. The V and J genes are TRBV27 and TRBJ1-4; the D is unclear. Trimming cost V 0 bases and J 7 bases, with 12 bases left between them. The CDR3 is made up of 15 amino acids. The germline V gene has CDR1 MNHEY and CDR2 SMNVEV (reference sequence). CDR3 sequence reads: CASSLSGGFGEKLFF. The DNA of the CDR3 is TGTGCCAGCAGTTTATCAGGAGGGTTTGGTGAAAAACTGTTTTTT.

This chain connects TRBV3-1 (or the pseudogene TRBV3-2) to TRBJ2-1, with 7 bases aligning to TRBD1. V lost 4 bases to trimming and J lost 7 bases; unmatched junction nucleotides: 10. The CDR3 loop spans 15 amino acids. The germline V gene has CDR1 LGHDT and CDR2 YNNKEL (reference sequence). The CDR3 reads CASSPKWDSRNEQFF. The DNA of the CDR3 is TGTGCCAGCAGCCCGAAATGGGACAGTCGGAATGAGCAGTTCTTC.